Following are 9 T cell receptor beta chains from one sample sequenced in a study of shared clonotypes between healthy human individuals. Assay used: immunoSEQ multiplex PCR; TCRdb lists only in-frame clones, some missing. This sample has hundreds of thousands of clones, with about three quarters found just once. The sample consisted of memory CD4+ T cells sorted from blood. Subset specified: CD45RA-negative fraction. The receptors come from a woman aged 30 to 39 in good health.

The chain joins TRBV5-1 to TRBJ2-6; D remains unclear. Trimming removed 4 bases at V and 5 bases at J, with 13 bases between. The germline V gene has CDR1 SGHRS and CDR2 YFSETQ. The CDR3 consists of 15 residues. The CDR3, as DNA: TGCGCCAGCAGCCCGGAATTACAAAGGGCCAACGTCCTGACTTTC. Translated: CASSPELQRANVLTF.

The J gene is TRBJ2-1, the V gene TRBV29-1; D possibly matches TRBD1 or TRBD2 (6 bases each). The CDR3 is made up of 12 amino acids. Trimming shortened V by 2 bases and J by 6 bases, and 8 bases separated the two germline ends. CDR1 is SQVTM and CDR2 is ANQGSEA in the germline V gene. The CDR3 nucleotides are TGCAGCGTTGAACGGGGGCCCAATGAGCAGTTCTTC. It is translated as CSVERGPNEQFF.

This clone was picked up a small number of times. This chain joins TRBV14 and TRBJ1-4; D ambiguous. Germline-derived CDR1 and CDR2 are SGHDN and FVKESK. V shed 4 bases and J shed 8 bases, with 8 bases lying between them. The CDR3 consists of 12 residues. CDR3 sequence reads: CASSRAKEKLFF. The CDR3 nucleotides read TGTGCCAGCAGCCGCGCGAAAGAAAAACTGTTTTTT.

V usage is TRBV20-1 and J usage is TRBJ2-1, with TRBD1 as a possible D gene (5 bases). The CDR3 contains 11 residues. Germline CDR1 reads DFQATT; CDR2 reads SNEGSKA (reference sequence). Deletions cut 7 bases from V and 10 bases from J, with 14 bases between. Here the CDR3 reads CSVAGQVEQFF. CDR3 DNA sequence: TGCAGTGTCGCTGGACAAGTGGAGCAGTTCTTC.

This clone was detected ten times or more. The chain combines TRBV2 with TRBJ1-5, with 10 nucleotides matching TRBD1. This CDR3 spans 14 amino acids. Looked up from germline, CDR1 is SNHLY and CDR2 is FYNNEI. V lost 10 bases to trimming and J lost 4 bases; unmatched junction nucleotides: 7. The CDR3 is CAMGGQGGNQPQHF. The CDR3 DNA follows: TGTGCCATGGGAGGACAGGGGGGGAATCAGCCCCAGCATTTT. The full variable domain, with the rest looked up from reference TRBV2 and TRBJ1-5, is EPEVTQTPSHQVTQMGQEVILRCVPISNHLYFYWYRQILGQKVEFLVSFYNNEISEKSEIFDDQFSVERPDGSNFTLKIRSTKLEDSAMYFCAMGGQGGNQPQHFGDGTRLSIL.

The CDR3, as DNA: TGTGCCAGCAGGTTCAGTAAGGGTGGCTACACCTTC. The encoded protein is CASRFSKGGYTF. The chain joins TRBV6-6 to TRBJ1-2, with D unresolved. This CDR3 has 12 amino acids. V dropped 6 bases and J dropped 7 bases, with 12 bases sitting between them. Germline assignment: CDR1 MNHNY and CDR2 SVGAGI (reference sequence).

This clone was recorded only once. The chain carries TRBV28 and TRBJ2-5; tentatively, D is TRBD1 (5 bases). This CDR3 is built from 14 residues. The germline V and J ends were trimmed by 1 base and 0 bases, with 6 bases remaining between them. The V gene's germline CDR1 is MDHEN and CDR2 SYDVKM. CDR3 DNA: TGTGCCAGCAGTTTATCAGGGTACCAAGAGACCCAGTACTTC. Translating gives CASSLSGYQETQYF.

V gene TRBV4-1 combines with J gene TRBJ2-5; 13 nucleotides line up with TRBD2. The assigned J gene may be wrong: the sequence end matches TRBJ2-7 better. This CDR3 region has 18 residues. Germline CDR1 MGHRA, CDR2 YSYEKL. The CDR3 loop is CASSQEGRLAGGRDEQYF. CDR3 in DNA: TGCGCCAGCAGCCAAGAGGGTCGACTAGCGGGAGGTCGGGACGAGCAGTACTTC.

The chain links TRBV5-6 to TRBJ2-4; D might be TRBD1 (5 bases). This CDR3 is built from 14 residues. From germline, CDR1 is SGHDT and CDR2 YYEEEE. Trimming took 4 bases from V and 0 from J, leaving 8 bases between them. The CDR3 spells CASSVQGAKNIQYF. The CDR3 DNA sequence: TGTGCCAGCAGCGTTCAGGGAGCCAAAAACATTCAGTACTTC.